These 30 T cell receptor beta chains were sequenced from one sample in a study of blood T cell repertoires in COVID-19. TCRdb's copy holds only in-frame clones and misses some; the assay was immunoSEQ multiplex PCR. The data hold over 65,000 clones, with roughly 88% observed a single time. Sequenced input: peripheral blood. Every receptor here comes from a man aged 50 to 59 with active or convalescent COVID-19.

The chain uses TRBV19 and TRBJ2-3; D perhaps matches TRBD2 (5 bases). V shed 5 bases and J shed 4 bases, with 19 bases lying between them. CDR3 length equals 16 residues. CDR1 is LNHDA, CDR2 SQIVND, per germline (reference sequence). CDR3 protein: CASSLGSPGGADTQYF. CDR3 coding DNA: TGTGCCAGTAGTCTTGGCTCCCCAGGAGGCGCAGATACGCAGTATTTT.

The gene calls are TRBV10-3 and TRBJ2-7; D remains ambiguous. The CDR3 has 12 amino acids. Trimming took off 3 bases at V and 0 bases at J, with 3 bases between the two ends. Looked up from germline, CDR1 is ENHRY and CDR2 is SYGVKD. CDR3 nucleotides: TGTGCCATCAGTGACAACTCCTACGAGCAGTACTTC. Amino acids: CAISDNSYEQYF.

The CDR3 DNA is TGTGCCAGCAGCCCCAGCGGGGGGGCGACCACCGGGGAGCTGTTTTTT. Translating gives CASSPSGGATTGELFF. J is TRBJ2-2 and V is TRBV11-2; 10 bases line up with TRBD2. V shed 5 bases, J shed 4 bases, and the junction held 7 bases outside the gene matches. The length of the CDR3 is 16 residues. Germline-derived CDR1 and CDR2 are SGHAT and FQNNGV.

This rearrangement joins TRBV24-1 to TRBJ2-5, with 15 bases that match TRBD2. CDR1 and CDR2 (germline): KGHDR, SFDVKD. With 1 base clipped from V and 3 bases from J, the junction kept 5 bases outside the gene matches. This CDR3 has 18 amino acids. The CDR3 nucleotides are TGTGCCACCAGTGATTTTGGACTAGCGGGGGGGGCCGAAGAGACCCAGTACTTC. This codes for CATSDFGLAGGAEETQYF.

The V and J genes are TRBV7-9 and TRBJ1-2; 9 bases map to TRBD1. The V gene's germline CDR1 is SEHNR and CDR2 FQNEAQ (reference sequence). The J segment lost 4 bases and the V segment lost 5 bases, leaving 8 bases of the junction unmatched. This CDR3 is built from 15 residues. CDR3 bases: TGTGCCAGCAGCCAAGGACAGGGGCAAGCCTATGGCTACACCTTC. This encodes CASSQGQGQAYGYTF.

This clone was detected only once. The chain joins TRBV15 to TRBJ2-7; no clear D gene. The germline V gene has CDR1 LNHNV and CDR2 YYDKDF (reference sequence). Trimming removed 0 bases from V and 0 bases from J, with 6 bases in between. The CDR3 has 14 amino acids. The CDR3 DNA follows: TGTGCCACCAGCAGAGAAGCCTCCTCCTACGAGCAGTACTTC. Its translation is CATSREASSYEQYF.

The chain recombines TRBV9 with TRBJ1-3, with D hard to call. Trimming removed 0 bases from V and 0 bases from J, with 10 bases in between. CDR1 is SGDLS, CDR2 YYNGEE, per germline. The CDR3 length is 16 residues. The DNA of the CDR3 is TGTGCCAGCAGCGTAGCGGGTTACCGCTCTGGAAACACCATATATTTT. It is translated as CASSVAGYRSGNTIYF. The full variable domain, in which reference TRBV9 and TRBJ1-3 provide the parts outside the CDR3, is DSGVTQTPKHLITATGQRVTLRCSPRSGDLSVYWYQQSLDQGLQFLIQYYNGEERAKGNILERFSAQQFPDLHSELNLSSLELGDSALYFCASSVAGYRSGNTIYFGEGSWLTVV.

The chain's CDR3 is CASSVGIRQTGSGNTIYF. CDR3 nucleotide sequence: TGTGCCAGCAGCGTAGGGATTAGACAGACTGGCTCTGGAAACACCATATATTTT. This chain uses TRBV9 with TRBJ1-3, with D perhaps matching TRBD1 (5 bases). Germline V gene sequence: CDR1 SGDLS, CDR2 YYNGEE. The CDR3 is made up of 18 amino acids. Trimming shortened V by 0 bases and J by 0 bases, and 16 bases separated the two germline ends.

This clone appeared once. The chain carries TRBV23-1 and TRBJ2-5; TRBD2 is a possible D gene (6 bases). TRBV23-1 is designated an ORF whose function remains uncertain. The CDR3 is 20 amino acids. V was clipped by 3 bases and J by 5 bases, with 31 bases between them. The CDR3 sequence is CASSQSGVKIVAGRIETQYF. DNA for the CDR3: TGCGCCAGCAGTCAGTCGGGTGTTAAGATTGTGGCGGGGAGAATTGAGACCCAGTACTTC.

This clone was observed a single time. The chain uses TRBV20-1 and TRBJ2-7; perhaps TRBD2 as D (5 bases). V was pared by 3 bases and J by 3 bases, with 9 bases between. In germline, CDR1 is DFQATT, CDR2 SNEGSKA (reference sequence). The CDR3 spans 12 residues. This CDR3 reads CSASKEDYEQYF. The CDR3 DNA reads as TGCAGTGCTAGTAAGGAGGACTACGAGCAGTACTTC.

This clone was observed once. The same CDR3 can be traced to other DNA sequences in this sample. V gene TRBV29-1 combines with J gene TRBJ2-5; D may be TRBD1 (6 bases). Per the germline V gene, CDR1 is SQVTM and CDR2 is ANQGSEA. V shed 3 bases and J shed 5 bases, with 7 bases lying between them. The length of the CDR3 is 11 residues. CDR3 in amino acids: CSVERGETQYF. The CDR3 nucleotides read TGCAGCGTTGAGAGGGGGGAGACCCAGTACTTC.

This chain joins TRBV5-4 and TRBJ2-2, with D maybe TRBD1 (6 bases). Germline assignment: CDR1 SGHNT and CDR2 YYREEE (reference sequence). V was clipped by 4 bases and J by 7 bases, with 17 bases between them. There are 15 residues in the CDR3. The CDR3 is CASSPDSFINGELFF. The CDR3 region has the DNA TGTGCCAGCAGCCCGGACAGTTTTATAAACGGGGAGCTGTTTTTT.

V and J are TRBV7-9 and TRBJ1-5; no definite D call. CDR3 size: 14 residues. V gave up 1 base and J gave up 6 bases, with 10 bases separating them. Germline-derived CDR1 and CDR2 are SEHNR and FQNEAQ (reference sequence). CDR3 sequence: CASSLVQAGQPQHF. CDR3 DNA: TGTGCCAGCAGCTTAGTGCAGGCTGGTCAGCCCCAGCATTTT.

The CDR3: CASSPGQGTTLYNSPLHF. The DNA of the CDR3 is TGTGCCAGCTCACCCGGACAGGGGACTACCCTATATAATTCACCCCTCCACTTT. J is TRBJ1-6 and V is TRBV18; 9 bases agree with TRBD1. V lost 3 bases, J lost 4 bases, and 10 bases stayed unmatched. Germline V gene data show CDR1 as KGHSH and CDR2 as LQKENI. This CDR3 spans 18 amino acids. Together with reference TRBV18 and TRBJ1-6, the CDR3 gives the full variable domain: NAGVMQNPRHLVRRRGQEARLRCSPMKGHSHVYWYRQLPEEGLKFMVYLQKENIIDESGMPKERFSAEFPKEGPSILRIQQVVRGDSAAYFCASSPGQGTTLYNSPLHFGNGTRLTVT.

The gene calls are TRBV2 and TRBJ1-5, with 10 bases identical to TRBD1. Trimming cost V 6 bases and J 1 base; bases outside gene matches: 3. Germline V gene lookup returns CDR1 SNHLY and CDR2 FYNNEI. This CDR3 contains 15 residues. CDR3 residues: CASSQGQGSNQPQHF. CDR3 sequence (DNA): TGTGCCAGCAGCCAGGGACAGGGGAGCAATCAGCCCCAGCATTTT.

The V call is TRBV29-1, the J call TRBJ2-2; maybe TRBD1 (6 bases). V was trimmed by 5 bases and J by 2 bases, leaving 21 bases between them. Germline CDR1 reads SQVTM; CDR2 reads ANQGSEA. CDR3 size: 17 residues. The CDR3 coding sequence is TGCAGCGTTAGATACAGGGAGTCCAAAGCAAACACCGGGGAGCTGTTTTTT. The encoded protein is CSVRYRESKANTGELFF.

This chain joins TRBV5-1 and TRBJ1-1, with 11 bases that match TRBD1. The CDR3 sequence is 16 residues long. The V and J ends lost 4 bases and 3 bases, in that order; junction bases with no gene match: 8. The V gene's germline CDR1 is SGHRS and CDR2 YFSETQ. CDR3 in amino acids: CASSPGQGAGDTEAFF. CDR3 bases: TGCGCCAGCAGCCCTGGACAGGGGGCGGGTGACACTGAAGCTTTCTTT. The whole variable domain, filled in from reference TRBV5-1 and TRBJ1-1, reads KAGVTQTPRYLIKTRGQQVTLSCSPISGHRSVSWYQQTPGQGLQFLFEYFSETQRNKGNFPGRFSGRQFSNSRSEMNVSTLELGDSALYLCASSPGQGAGDTEAFFGQGTRLTVV.

This clone was recorded once. J is TRBJ1-4 and V is TRBV4-3; no clear D. V was cut by 2 bases and J by 8 bases, with 15 bases left in between. CDR3 length: 15 amino acids. Germline V gene sequence: CDR1 LGHNA, CDR2 YSLEER. CDR3 coding DNA: TGCGCCAGCAGCCAATCGCGCCGGACGGGGGAAAAACTGTTTTTT. Its translation: CASSQSRRTGEKLFF.

The chain is built from TRBV6-5 and TRBJ1-1; 8 bases are shared with TRBD1. V dropped 6 bases and J dropped 5; count of bases not matched to a gene: 5. The germline V gene encodes CDR1 MNHEY and CDR2 SVGAGI. The CDR3 length is 13 residues. DNA for the CDR3: TGTGCCAGCAGCAAACAGGGGGGGACTGAAGCTTTCTTT. It encodes CASSKQGGTEAFF.

The CDR3 is CASSLETGAYEQYF. The CDR3 coding sequence is TGTGCCAGCAGCTTAGAAACAGGGGCCTACGAGCAGTACTTC. V is TRBV11-2 and J is TRBJ2-7; 7 bases match TRBD1. V was clipped by 0 bases and J by 2 bases; unmatched bases: 1. From germline, CDR1 is SGHAT and CDR2 FQNNGV. This CDR3 contains 14 residues.

The chain couples TRBV18 to TRBJ2-7, with unresolved D. The ends were cut back, 4 bases at V and 3 bases at J, with 7 bases in the middle. This CDR3 contains 12 residues. CDR1 and CDR2 from the germline V gene are KGHSH and LQKENI. This CDR3 is CASSLQNYEQYF. CDR3 bases: TGTGCCAGCTCACTACAAAACTACGAGCAGTACTTC.

This clone occurred once. This chain connects TRBV5-1 to TRBJ2-2, with 10 bases matching TRBD2. CDR3 length equals 15 residues. Germline CDR1 SGHRS, CDR2 YFSETQ. The V gene end was trimmed by 4 bases and the J gene end by 0 bases; junction bases not matched to a gene: 0. CDR3 region: CASSSGGANTGELFF. CDR3 in DNA: TGCGCCAGCAGCAGCGGGGGGGCGAACACCGGGGAGCTGTTTTTT.

This chain links TRBV2 with TRBJ1-3, with D unclear. Trimming left V 2 bases short and J 5 bases short, with 7 bases between. This CDR3 has 13 amino acids. Germline V CDR1 and CDR2: SNHLY, FYNNEI. The CDR3 spells CASSENLRNTIYF. The CDR3 DNA reads as TGTGCCAGCAGTGAAAATCTCCGAAACACCATATATTTT.

V gene TRBV6-1 combines with J gene TRBJ1-6; possible D gene TRBD1, 5 bases. The CDR3 is 17 residues long. CDR1 MNHNS and CDR2 SASEGT come from the germline V gene. Trimming pared 0 bases from V and 0 bases from J, leaving 9 bases between. Written as DNA, the CDR3 is TGTGCCAGCAGTGAAGCTTCGCAGGGCTCCTATAATTCACCCCTCCACTTT. Encoded protein: CASSEASQGSYNSPLHF.

V usage is TRBV6-4 and J usage is TRBJ1-3; 8 bases map to TRBD1. Germline CDR1 is MRHNA and CDR2 is SNTAGT. The V gene end was trimmed by 1 base and the J gene end by 3 bases; junction bases not matched to a gene: 5. There are 16 residues in the CDR3. CDR3 region: CASSDFPGGNGNTIYF. As DNA, the CDR3 is TGTGCCAGCAGTGACTTCCCAGGGGGCAATGGAAACACCATATATTTT.

This chain joins TRBV19 and TRBJ1-5, with 8 bases identical to TRBD1. Looked up from germline, CDR1 is LNHDA and CDR2 is SQIVND (reference sequence). CDR3 length: 15 residues. V lost 10 bases and J lost 9; bases outside the gene matches: 17. The CDR3 here is CAIPLRRQGLRPQHF. In DNA, the CDR3 is TGTGCCATCCCCCTTCGTCGACAGGGGCTGAGGCCCCAGCATTTT.

This clone was detected a few times. The rearrangement uses TRBV7-2 and TRBJ2-7, with TRBD2 matching 10 bases. With 5 bases clipped from V and 2 bases from J, the junction kept 9 bases outside the gene matches. Germline V gene lookup returns CDR1 SGHTA and CDR2 FQGNSA. This CDR3 comprises 16 residues. The CDR3 bases are TGTGCCAGCAGCCCCCATGTAGCGGGGGGTACCTACGAGCAGTACTTC. This sequence encodes CASSPHVAGGTYEQYF.

The chain recombines TRBV5-6 with TRBJ2-3; possibly TRBD2 for D (6 bases). The CDR3 is 16 residues long. Germline V CDR1 and CDR2: SGHDT, YYEEEE. Between the trimmed V and J ends, which lost 3 bases and 1 base, there was a span of 15 bases. CDR3 sequence reads: CASSWGGIGGTDTQYF. The CDR3 DNA follows: TGTGCCAGCAGCTGGGGCGGGATTGGTGGCACAGATACGCAGTATTTT.

The chain couples TRBV29-1 to TRBJ1-5; D gene uncertain. V lost 4 bases and J 4 bases, leaving 8 bases between the germline ends. From germline, CDR1 is SQVTM and CDR2 ANQGSEA. CDR3 length equals 12 residues. CDR3 loop: CSVGARNQPQHF. The DNA for the CDR3 is TGCAGCGTTGGGGCAAGAAATCAGCCCCAGCATTTT.

The rearrangement uses TRBV2 and TRBJ2-5; possibly TRBD2 for D (6 bases). The CDR3 runs 15 residues. The germline CDR1 and CDR2 sequences are SNHLY and FYNNEI. V gave up 4 bases and J gave up 4 bases, with 16 bases separating them. This CDR3 reads CASSAPAGSRETQYF. The CDR3 DNA reads TGTGCCAGCAGTGCCCCAGCGGGCAGTCGAGAGACCCAGTACTTC.